This TCR beta chain was obtained from a study of T cell repertoires in cytomegalovirus infection (dated by TCRdb to between 2018 and 2021). The study in broad terms: Peptide stimulations targeted recently identified HLA-C-restricted CMV epitopes, whose presentation resists viral immunomodulation, together with well-studied HLA-B-restricted epitopes. The HLA type of each donor mattered for the analysis, because public TCR beta signatures pointed to carriage of CMV infection along with the matching HLA type. Broader findings and caveats from the paper: In both this cohort and an independent cohort of a few hundred donors, the cumulative frequency of public TCR beta family members distinguished carriers of CMV infection plus the relevant HLA type. The ex vivo response was dominated by HLA-C-restricted CMV-specific TCR beta clonotypes, and the single most frequent clonotype in two of eight donors was supplied by these HLA-C-restricted clonotypes.

Sequences SGHVS (CDR1) and FNYEAQ (CDR2) are obtained from the germline V gene. Including cysteine and phenylalanine, the CDR3 has 17 amino acids. Only the CDR3 portion is preserved as DNA: 51 bases, with reading frame beginning at the first base. V and J lose 5 bases and 1 base, and a span of 15 bases separates them. In regard to this clonotype: Its antigen is still unknown. Nothing much larger sits one base from this clone, and base qualities are not available.

Interpreted using the paper, the treatment or condition label stands for: in vitro stimulation with specific CMV peptide epitopes to enrich CMV-specific T cells. Sequencing used an Illumina HiSeq 1500. TCRdb reprocessed the public reads (quality trimming at Q25 with fastp, clone calling with MiXCR) and kept in-frame beta chains. CDR3 protein sequences are deduplicated, and each keeps its most common genes and DNA. The sample table records nearly 700,000 distinct CDR3 sequences; around a third of these occur just once. The ten largest clones represent about 20% of the sample. This TCR came from a human donor in good health (CMV status not recorded). Some clones in this sample may be carry-over from other donors' samples. The sequenced sample was cultured PBMCs, obtained from culture after CMV antigen stimulation. This chain joins TRBV7-6 to TRBJ2-6; a confident D gene designation cannot be given. The encoded CDR3 is CASSRVNRSSGANVLTF. The bases read TGTGCCAGCAGCCGGGTCAATCGGAGTTCTGGGGCCAACGTCCTGACTTTC.